These T cell receptor beta chains were read from a single sample in a study of shared clonotypes between healthy human individuals. TCRdb keeps only in-frame clones here, not all; method: immunoSEQ multiplex PCR. The data contain about 2.3 million clones, over 90% of them singletons. Input material: naive CD4+ T cells from PBMCs. These receptors all stem from a man between 18 and 29 years old in good health. Some clones in this sample may be carry-over from other donors' samples. Both conserved end residues are part of each CDR3. A D gene is named only where the DNA matches it firmly. Size is stated for part of the rows, as once, few or many counts, or as a class when the clone is expanded.

>.|TRBJ2-1|once|TRBV5-4
TGTGCCAGCAGTCCGGTGGGGGACTCCTCCCTCAATGAGCAGTTCTTC
CASSPVGDSSLNEQFF
>.|TRBJ2-1|.|TRBV7-3
TGTGCCAGCAGCCCCCCAAATCAACGACAGGCCTACAATGAGCAGTTCTTC
CASSPPNQRQAYNEQFF
>TRBD2|TRBJ2-1|.|TRBV27
TGTGCCAGCAGTTTACGTGGGACTAGCGGACAGTACAATGAGCAGTTCTTC
CASSLRGTSGQYNEQFF
>.|TRBJ1-5|.|TRBV11-1
TGTGCCAGCAGCCCCGACGGGAATCAGCCCCAGCATTTT
CASSPDGNQPQHF
>TRBD2|TRBJ2-1|.|TRBV7-3
TGTGCCAGCAGCTCCCAACCCCTAGCGGGAGGGTCTAAAGGTGGGCAGTTCTTC
CASSSQPLAGGSKGGQFF
>TRBD1|TRBJ2-7|.|TRBV6-5
TGTGCCAGCAGACGGACAGGGGGCTACGAGCAGTACTTC
CASRRTGGYEQYF
>.|TRBJ2-3|.|TRBV9
TGTGCCAGCAGCGTAGTCGGGAGACCAGATACGCAGTATTTT
CASSVVGRPDTQYF
>.|TRBJ2-5|once|TRBV6-6
TGTGCCAGCAGTTACAGCGGCACCCAAGAGACCCAGTACTTC
CASSYSGTQETQYF
>.|TRBJ2-7|.|TRBV2
TGTGCCAGCAAATCAGGACAGACCTACACCTACGAGCAGTACTTC
CASKSGQTYTYEQYF
>TRBD2|TRBJ2-1|.|TRBV9
TGTGCCAGCAGCGCGCTTACTAGCGGGAGCTACAATGAGCAGTTCTTC
CASSALTSGSYNEQFF
>.|TRBJ1-4|.|TRBV6-1
TGTGCCAGCAGAGTCTGGAATGAAAAACTGTTTTTT
CASRVWNEKLFF
>.|TRBJ2-1|.|TRBV11-3
TGTGCCAGCAGCTCCCGAACACGTGAGCAGTTCTTC
CASSSRTREQFF
>TRBD2|TRBJ2-6|once|TRBV28
TGTGCCAGCGTAGGACTAGCGGGAGTTAATGGGGCCAACGTCCTGACTTTC
CASVGLAGVNGANVLTF
>TRBD2|TRBJ2-1|.|TRBV10-1
TGCGCCAGCCGGGGGAGACTAGCGGGAATCTTGTTGTTCTTC
CASRGRLAGILLFF
>.|TRBJ2-3|.|TRBV2
TGTGCCAGCCTACGGACGGAGATGGGGGCGCAGTATTTT
CASLRTEMGAQYF
>TRBD1|TRBJ1-4|.|TRBV4-1
TGCGCCAGCAGCCAAGTAGAACAGGGGGCTAATGAAAAACTGTTTTTT
CASSQVEQGANEKLFF
>.|TRBJ1-1|few|TRBV19
TGTGCCAGTAGTATTCCAGAGAGCACTGAAGCTTTCTTT
CASSIPESTEAFF
>TRBD1|TRBJ1-5|.|TRBV28
TGTGCCAGCAGTTCCCTTCTTCGACAGGGGTATAGCAATCAGCCCCAGCATTTT
CASSSLLRQGYSNQPQHF
>.|TRBJ2-7|.|TRBV11-1
TGTGCCAGCAGCTTCAGTGGTATCTACGAGCAGTACTTC
CASSFSGIYEQYF
>TRBD1|TRBJ2-7|.|TRBV11-2
TGTGCCAGCAGCTCATGGGACAGGGCCTCCTACGAGCAGTACTTC
CASSSWDRASYEQYF
>TRBD2|TRBJ2-1|.|TRBV15
TGTGCCACCAGCGTACAAAAGGCCGGGACTAGCGGGAGCTACAATGAGCAGTTCTTC
CATSVQKAGTSGSYNEQFF
>TRBD2|TRBJ2-1|.|TRBV5-1
TGCGCCAGCAGCTTGGGCGGGAGGGAGAGCTCCTACAATGAGCAGTTCTTC
CASSLGGRESSYNEQFF
>.|TRBJ2-5|.|TRBV5-1
TGCGCCAGCAGCCTGGGACTCCCACAAGAGACCCAGTACTTC
CASSLGLPQETQYF
>TRBD2|TRBJ2-1|.|TRBV4-1
TGCGCCAGCAGCCAAGGGCGGGAGGCACGTGAGCAGTTCTTC
CASSQGREAREQFF
>.|TRBJ2-2|.|TRBV2
TGTGCCAGCAAGGCCGGAACGAACACCGGGGAGCTGTTTTTT
CASKAGTNTGELFF
>.|TRBJ2-6|.|TRBV30
TGTGCCTGGAGTGTAGGGTTAGGAAGGGCCAACGTCCTGACTTTC
CAWSVGLGRANVLTF
>TRBD2|TRBJ2-7|.|TRBV6-6
TGTGCCAGCAGAGTAGCGGGAGGAGACGAGCAGTACTTC
CASRVAGGDEQYF
>.|TRBJ2-2|.|TRBV5-1
TGCGCCAGCAGCTTGTTGCGGAACACCGGGGAGCTGTTTTTT
CASSLLRNTGELFF
>.|TRBJ2-1|.|TRBV29-1
TGCAGCACGGGCTATGAGCAGTTCTTC
CSTGYEQFF
>.|TRBJ2-7|.|TRBV4-3
TGCGCCAGCAGCCAAGATCGGGAAAAGCAGTACTTC
CASSQDREKQYF
>TRBD1|TRBJ2-5|.|TRBV10-3
TGTGCCACCAAACGAGGACAGGGGGCGGAGACCCAGTACTTC
CATKRGQGAETQYF
>TRBD1|TRBJ1-2|few|TRBV28
TGTGCCAGCGGCGGAGGACAGGTTTCCTCCCGCTATGGCTACACCTTC
CASGGGQVSSRYGYTF
>.|TRBJ1-4|.|TRBV14
TGTGCCAGCAGCCAAGCGGCGGGGAAGGTTCGGGAAAAACTGTTTTTT
CASSQAAGKVREKLFF
>.|TRBJ2-2|.|TRBV27
TGTGCCAGCAGTTTATTTGGTGGTTCGGCCGGGGAGCTGTTTTTT
CASSLFGGSAGELFF
>.|TRBJ2-3|.|TRBV27
TGTGCCAGCAGTTTATGGTTCAGTACCCGCACAGATACGCAGTATTTT
CASSLWFSTRTDTQYF
>.|TRBJ1-4|.|TRBV5-5
TGTGCCAGCAGCTTGGTCACAGGTCCGGGTGAAAAACTGTTTTTT
CASSLVTGPGEKLFF
>.|TRBJ2-2|.|TRBV10-3
TGTGCCATCAGGCCCCGGGACTTTAACACCGGGGAGCTGTTTTTT
CAIRPRDFNTGELFF
>.|TRBJ1-1|.|TRBV7-3
TGTGCCAGCAGCCTAAGCGGGACGGCTAACACTGAAGCTTTCTTT
CASSLSGTANTEAFF
>TRBD2|TRBJ2-2|.|TRBV7-9
TGTGCCAGCAGCTCCCGACTAGCGGGAGTATCGGAGGGCACCGGGGAGCTGTTTTTT
CASSSRLAGVSEGTGELFF
>TRBD1|TRBJ1-2|.|TRBV7-9
TGTGCCAGCAGCCGGGACAGGGTCCTCTATGGCTACACCTTC
CASSRDRVLYGYTF
>TRBD2|TRBJ2-2|.|TRBV5-4
TGTGCCAGCACCCTTGGGGGGCTAGCGGGAGGTTCCCCCGGGGAGCTGTTTTTT
CASTLGGLAGGSPGELFF
>TRBD1|TRBJ1-2|.|TRBV18
TGTGCCAGCTCACCTACCGGGACAGAGCATGGCTACACCTTC
CASSPTGTEHGYTF